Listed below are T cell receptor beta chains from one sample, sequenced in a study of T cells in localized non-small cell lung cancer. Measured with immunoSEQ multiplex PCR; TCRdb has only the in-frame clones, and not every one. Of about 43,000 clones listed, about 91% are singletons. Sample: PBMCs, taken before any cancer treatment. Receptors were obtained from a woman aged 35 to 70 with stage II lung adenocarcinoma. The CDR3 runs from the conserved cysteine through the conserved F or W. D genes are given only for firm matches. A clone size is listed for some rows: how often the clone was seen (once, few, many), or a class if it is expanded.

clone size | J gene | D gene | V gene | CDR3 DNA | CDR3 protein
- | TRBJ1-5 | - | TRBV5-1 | TGCGCCAGCAGCCAGGGACAAAATCAGCCCCAGCATTTT | CASSQGQNQPQHF
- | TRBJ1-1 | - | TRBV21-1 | TGTGCCAGCAGCCAGGCCCGACAGGTCATGAACACTGAAGCTTTCTTT | CASSQARQVMNTEAFF
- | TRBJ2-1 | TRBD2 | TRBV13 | TGTGCCAGCAGCCTTCGCGGGGGGGCCCGCAATGAGCAGTTCTTC | CASSLRGGARNEQFF
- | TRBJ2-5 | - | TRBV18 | TGTGCCAGCTCACCACTCTCCCTCCGGGAGACCCAGTACTTC | CASSPLSLRETQYF
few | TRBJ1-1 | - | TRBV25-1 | TGTGCCAGCAGCGGCCCCGGGGGGGCTAGAGCTTTCTTT | CASSGPGGARAFF
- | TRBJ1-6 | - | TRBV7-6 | TGTGCCAGCAGCGCCTGGGGCCCCCAAAACTATAATTCACCCCTCCACTTT | CASSAWGPQNYNSPLHF
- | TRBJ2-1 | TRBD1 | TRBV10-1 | TGCGCCTCCTCCCCAGAGACAGGGGTAGATGAGCAGTTCTTC | CASSPETGVDEQFF
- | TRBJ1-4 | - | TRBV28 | TGTGCCAGCAACCTTAGAGCAGGGGAGGGGGAAAAACTGTTTTTT | CASNLRAGEGEKLFF
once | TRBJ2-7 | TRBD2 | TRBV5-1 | TGCGCCAGCAGTTCCGGACTAGCGGGGGGCGAGCAGTACTTC | CASSSGLAGGEQYF
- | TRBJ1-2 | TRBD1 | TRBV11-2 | TGTGCCAGCAGCCCACCAGGCAGGGGGCGAGGTGGCTACACCTTC | CASSPPGRGRGGYTF
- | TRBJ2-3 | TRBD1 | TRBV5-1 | TGCGCCAGCAGCTTGGGAACAGGGGCCGTTATAACAGATACGCAGTATTTT | CASSLGTGAVITDTQYF
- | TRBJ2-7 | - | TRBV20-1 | TGCAGTGCTAGTCCAGGGGCCGAGCAGTACTTC | CSASPGAEQYF
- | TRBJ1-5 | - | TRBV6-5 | TGTGCCAGCAGTCAGACAGGAGCCGATCAGCCCCAGCATTTT | CASSQTGADQPQHF
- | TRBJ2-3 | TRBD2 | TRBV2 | TGTGCCAGCAGTGCGACTAGCGGGGGCGCAGATACGCAGTATTTT | CASSATSGGADTQYF
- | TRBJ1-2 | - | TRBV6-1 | TGTGCCAGCAGTGAAAGGTCGCGTTTTACCGGGTCGATTAACTATGGCTACACCTTC | CASSERSRFTGSINYGYTF
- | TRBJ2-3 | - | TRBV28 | TGTGCCAGCAGTTTAGGCAGTATTAGCACAGATACGCAGTATTTT | CASSLGSISTDTQYF
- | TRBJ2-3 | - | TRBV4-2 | TGTGCCAGCAGCCAAGTATTTGCGTCTAGCACAGATACGCAGTATTTT | CASSQVFASSTDTQYF
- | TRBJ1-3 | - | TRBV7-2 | TGTGCCAGCAGCTTAGTCGGCCGACCCTCTGGAAACACCATATATTTT | CASSLVGRPSGNTIYF
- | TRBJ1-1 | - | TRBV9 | TGTGCCAGCAGCATCCAGGGGAACACTGAAGCTTTCTTT | CASSIQGNTEAFF
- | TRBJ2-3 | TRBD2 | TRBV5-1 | TGCGCCAGCAGCTTTCTAAGCGGGGGGGCCGCAGATACGCAGTATTTT | CASSFLSGGAADTQYF
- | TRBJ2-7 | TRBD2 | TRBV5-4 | TGTGCCAGCAGCTTCTCGGGACTAGCTTACGAGCAGTACTTC | CASSFSGLAYEQYF
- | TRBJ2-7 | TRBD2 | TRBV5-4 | TGTGCCAGCAGGCTGTGGGGAGCGGGAGGTAACGAGCAGTACTTC | CASRLWGAGGNEQYF
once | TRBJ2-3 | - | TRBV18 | TGTGCCAGCTCACCGATTCGACAGTCTATAGCGACAGATACGCAGTATTTT | CASSPIRQSIATDTQYF
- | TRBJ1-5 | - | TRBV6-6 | TGTGCCAGCAGTTACTCTGAGGGCGGTCAGCCCCAGCATTTT | CASSYSEGGQPQHF
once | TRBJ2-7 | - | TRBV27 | TGTGCCATCAAATGGATCACACTCGTCGCCTACGAGCAGTACTTC | CAIKWITLVAYEQYF
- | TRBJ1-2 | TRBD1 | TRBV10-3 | TGTGCCATCAGTCAACAGGGGTCCTCTGGCTACACCTTC | CAISQQGSSGYTF
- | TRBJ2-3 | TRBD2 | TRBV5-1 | TGCGCCAGCAGCTCACCCCCTGGACTAGCGGGGTACACAGATACGCAGTATTTT | CASSSPPGLAGYTDTQYF
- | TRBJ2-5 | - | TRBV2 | TGTGCCAGCAGTTCCCTTAGCGGACAAGAGACCCAGTACTTC | CASSSLSGQETQYF
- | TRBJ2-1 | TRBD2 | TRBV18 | TGTGCCAGCTCACCAGGCAGCGGGAGTTCCTACAATGAGCAGTTCTTC | CASSPGSGSSYNEQFF
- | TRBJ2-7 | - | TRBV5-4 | TGTGCCAGCAGCTTGGACGGCCTCAGCTCCTACGAGCAGTACTTC | CASSLDGLSSYEQYF
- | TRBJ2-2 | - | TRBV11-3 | TGTGCCAGCAGCTCGGATGGGGGCGTCACCGGGGAGCTGTTTTTT | CASSSDGGVTGELFF
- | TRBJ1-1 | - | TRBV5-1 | TGCGCCAGCAGCTTGATCACACAGAACACTGAAGCTTTCTTT | CASSLITQNTEAFF
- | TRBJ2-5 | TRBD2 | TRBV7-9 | TGTGCCAGCGAGACTAGCGGGGGGTACCAAGAGACCCAGTACTTC | CASETSGGYQETQYF
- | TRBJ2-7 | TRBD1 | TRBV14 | TGTGCCAGCAGCCAGCGGACAGGTGACCCCTACGAGCAGTACTTC | CASSQRTGDPYEQYF
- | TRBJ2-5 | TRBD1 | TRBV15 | TGTGCCACCAGCAGAAGGACAGGGGCGATGGAGACCCAGTACTTC | CATSRRTGAMETQYF
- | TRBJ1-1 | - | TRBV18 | TGTGCCAGCTCTTATAAGGGCACTGAAGCTTTCTTT | CASSYKGTEAFF
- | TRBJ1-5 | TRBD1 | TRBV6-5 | TGTGCCAGCAGTTTCGTACAGGGGGCGGAAGCCCAGCATTTT | CASSFVQGAEAQHF
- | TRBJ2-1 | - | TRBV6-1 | TGTGCCAGCACCCGGAGGGATTCCTACAATGAGCAGTTCTTC | CASTRRDSYNEQFF
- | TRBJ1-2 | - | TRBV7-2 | TGTGCCAGCAGCTCGGGTCCAGCGTTCTATGGCTACACCTTC | CASSSGPAFYGYTF
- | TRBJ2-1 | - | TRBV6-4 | TGTGCCAGCAGAAGGGACCCCGATGCTGAGCAGTTCTTC | CASRRDPDAEQFF
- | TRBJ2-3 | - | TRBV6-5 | TGTGCCAGCAGTTACTCTCCTGAAGGGGACACAGATACGCAGTATTTT | CASSYSPEGDTDTQYF
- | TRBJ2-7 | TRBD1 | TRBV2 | TGTGCCAGCAGTTTACAGGGGAACTCCTACGAGCAGTACTTC | CASSLQGNSYEQYF
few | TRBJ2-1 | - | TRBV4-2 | TGTGCCAGCAGCCAATCGGGACGGGACCTTGAGCAGTTCTTC | CASSQSGRDLEQFF
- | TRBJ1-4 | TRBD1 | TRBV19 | TGTGCCAGTAGTCTTGACAGGGGCGAAGAAAAACTGTTTTTT | CASSLDRGEEKLFF
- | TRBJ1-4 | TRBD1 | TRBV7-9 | TGTGCCAGCAGCGTTGACAGGGCAGTCGAAAAACTGTTTTTT | CASSVDRAVEKLFF
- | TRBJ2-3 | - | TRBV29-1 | TGCAGCCCCATGGACAGAGCCTCGGGTACGCAGTATTTT | CSPMDRASGTQYF
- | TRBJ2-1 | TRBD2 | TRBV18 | TGTGCCAGCTCACTCATAGGACTAGCGGGGGACAATGAGCAGTTCTTC | CASSLIGLAGDNEQFF
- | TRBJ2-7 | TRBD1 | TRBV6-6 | TGTGCCAGCACCCGGGACAGGGGCGAGCAGTACTTC | CASTRDRGEQYF
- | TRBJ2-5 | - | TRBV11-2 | TGTGCCAGCAGCTTAGACTCTGTGAGCATCCAAGAGACCCAGTACTTC | CASSLDSVSIQETQYF
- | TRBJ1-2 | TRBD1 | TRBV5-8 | TGTGCCAGCAGCCTGGGACAGGGCCATGGCTACACCTTC | CASSLGQGHGYTF
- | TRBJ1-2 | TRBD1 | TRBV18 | TGTGCCAGCTCACCATTGGGGGACAGGGCTTATGGCTACACCTTC | CASSPLGDRAYGYTF
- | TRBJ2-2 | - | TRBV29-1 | TGCAGCGTTCTCTTAACGGGGGGCGGCGGGGAGCTGTTTTTT | CSVLLTGGGGELFF
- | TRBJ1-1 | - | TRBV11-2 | TGTGCCAGCAGCCCACAGACAAGTCCTGAAGCTTTCTTT | CASSPQTSPEAFF
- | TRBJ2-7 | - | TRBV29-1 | TGCAGCGTTGTAGCCAGGGGTACCTACGAGCAGTACTTC | CSVVARGTYEQYF